This T cell receptor beta chain stems from a study of shared clonotypes between healthy human individuals. The overall study: In total, the donors were a couple of women and a few men aged 18 to 49.

Findings of the study overall: Clonotype sharing levels among donors were expected to vary with sequencing depth. Sample collection involved blood only; tissue repertoires are likely different.

V gave up 2 bases and J gave up 3 bases; unmatched junction bases: 8. In germline, CDR1 is MDHEN, CDR2 SYDVKM. The CDR3 has 17 amino acids. The deep-level immunoSEQ assay was used. The data were produced by immunoSEQ multiplex PCR, yet TCRdb's version contains in-frame clones alone and is incomplete. This sample has 700,000 or so clones, with roughly 70% found just once. Regarding this clone: No antigen is known for it.

This TCR came from a woman in her thirties in good health. The genes are TRBV28 and TRBJ2-2, with 8 bases lining up with TRBD1. Sequencing was done on a sample of memory CD4+ T cells sorted from blood. Specified subset: CD45RA-negative fraction. This CDR3 reads CASSLGAGTGHTGELFF. In DNA form, the CDR3 reads TGTGCCAGCAGTTTAGGGGCCGGGACAGGACACACCGGGGAGCTGTTTTTT.